Listed below are T cell receptor beta chains from one sample, sequenced in a study of a mutant IDH1 vaccine in newly diagnosed glioma. The assay was immunoSEQ multiplex PCR, and TCRdb's table has in-frame clones only and misses some. The sample contains roughly 25,000 clones, 77% of which appear only once. Their target antigens are unknown. Sequencing was performed on PBMCs, taken from a glioma patient whose treatment included an IDH1 peptide vaccine. The source is a man between 40 and 49 years old with glioma. CDR3s include the opening cysteine and the closing phenylalanine or tryptophan. The order of the fields is J gene, V gene, CDR3 protein.

j_call: TRBJ2-3; v_call: TRBV6-1; cdr3_aa: CASSPRTGTDTQYF
j_call: TRBJ1-1; v_call: TRBV18; cdr3_aa: CASSTTGRNTEAFF
j_call: TRBJ2-1; v_call: TRBV11-3; cdr3_aa: CASSLTSGSFNEQFF
j_call: TRBJ2-1; v_call: TRBV7-2; cdr3_aa: CASSSTSGRALGLNEQFF
j_call: TRBJ2-3; v_call: TRBV6-5; cdr3_aa: CASSYIDNSDTQYF
j_call: TRBJ2-7; v_call: TRBV5-1; cdr3_aa: CASSPGQPPSYEQYF
j_call: TRBJ2-3; v_call: TRBV9; cdr3_aa: CASSLPLAGGLDTQYF
j_call: TRBJ2-3; v_call: TRBV5-1; cdr3_aa: CASRGGTDTQYF
j_call: TRBJ2-7; v_call: TRBV27; cdr3_aa: CASSPGAGGLYEQYF
j_call: TRBJ2-7; v_call: TRBV29-1; cdr3_aa: CSVEGGDRGYEQYF
j_call: TRBJ2-5; v_call: TRBV9; cdr3_aa: CASSAALAGAWETQYF
j_call: TRBJ2-3; v_call: TRBV7-2; cdr3_aa: CASSFSGTPGGTQYF
j_call: TRBJ1-6; v_call: TRBV27; cdr3_aa: CASQALGTSPLHF
j_call: TRBJ1-1; v_call: TRBV19; cdr3_aa: CASSIGRARTEAFF
j_call: TRBJ2-7; v_call: TRBV6-1; cdr3_aa: CASSGTVYEQYF
j_call: TRBJ1-1; v_call: TRBV5-1; cdr3_aa: CASSLTGYGTEAFF
j_call: TRBJ2-6; v_call: TRBV4-3; cdr3_aa: CASSQDSWGANVLTF
j_call: TRBJ2-1; v_call: TRBV27; cdr3_aa: CASSLKGRGRLGYNEQFF
j_call: TRBJ2-3; v_call: TRBV7-2; cdr3_aa: CASTPTSGRFGTDTQYF
j_call: TRBJ2-3; v_call: TRBV9; cdr3_aa: CASTRAESVHTQYF
j_call: TRBJ2-7; v_call: TRBV7-6; cdr3_aa: CASSGPGQGYEQYF
j_call: TRBJ1-2; v_call: TRBV7-9; cdr3_aa: CASSLGAVGYTF
j_call: TRBJ2-1; v_call: TRBV6-1; cdr3_aa: CASSGIGGRAYNEQFF
j_call: TRBJ1-1; v_call: TRBV20-1; cdr3_aa: CSASRRAEAFF
j_call: TRBJ1-2; v_call: TRBV11-2; cdr3_aa: CASSSTGGKVYGYTF
j_call: TRBJ2-5; v_call: TRBV11-3; cdr3_aa: CASSLADRVTETQYF
j_call: TRBJ2-7; v_call: TRBV6-6; cdr3_aa: CASSFLGQGGSYEQYF
j_call: TRBJ2-3; v_call: TRBV30; cdr3_aa: CAWSLGGSGTDTQYF
j_call: TRBJ1-2; v_call: TRBV18; cdr3_aa: CASSLSGTDNYGYTF
j_call: TRBJ1-1; v_call: TRBV5-1; cdr3_aa: CASSYGTEGTEAFF
j_call: TRBJ1-5; v_call: TRBV19; cdr3_aa: CASSNPPGTGGNQPQHF
j_call: TRBJ1-1; v_call: TRBV5-6; cdr3_aa: CASSLSGPEAFF
j_call: TRBJ1-1; v_call: TRBV10-2; cdr3_aa: CASSEFHRLTEAFF
j_call: TRBJ2-3; v_call: TRBV6-6; cdr3_aa: CASSYDSTDTQYF
j_call: TRBJ2-1; v_call: TRBV27; cdr3_aa: CASSLGTSISQFF
j_call: TRBJ2-1; v_call: TRBV7-9; cdr3_aa: CASSSTILSEQFF
j_call: TRBJ2-1; v_call: TRBV15; cdr3_aa: CATRTRSKATEQFF
j_call: TRBJ2-4; v_call: TRBV7-2; cdr3_aa: CASSSRSGGFGNIQYF
j_call: TRBJ1-5; v_call: TRBV5-6; cdr3_aa: CASSLRTAGQPQHF
j_call: TRBJ2-5; v_call: TRBV9; cdr3_aa: CASSINPGGDETQYF
j_call: TRBJ2-3; v_call: TRBV19; cdr3_aa: CASSMWDGTDTQYF
j_call: TRBJ2-7; v_call: TRBV25-1; cdr3_aa: CASSEVGGISEQYF
j_call: TRBJ2-5; v_call: TRBV4-1; cdr3_aa: CASSRGQGETQYF
j_call: TRBJ1-2; v_call: TRBV7-9; cdr3_aa: CASSLVAGLGYGYTF
j_call: TRBJ1-2; v_call: TRBV11-2; cdr3_aa: CASSPLIGFYGYTF
j_call: TRBJ2-1; v_call: TRBV10-3; cdr3_aa: CAISVQADEQFF
j_call: TRBJ1-2; v_call: TRBV7-9; cdr3_aa: CASTPPDRVRYTF
j_call: TRBJ1-1; v_call: TRBV5-1; cdr3_aa: CASSQGISNTEAFF
j_call: TRBJ2-2; v_call: TRBV15; cdr3_aa: CATGGSLTGELFF
j_call: TRBJ2-1; v_call: TRBV10-1; cdr3_aa: CASSEPSAGGGEQFF
j_call: TRBJ2-7; v_call: TRBV13; cdr3_aa: CASSLGPVLYEQYF
j_call: TRBJ1-4; v_call: TRBV4-1; cdr3_aa: CASSQDRARGGDYEKLFF
j_call: TRBJ2-1; v_call: TRBV7-9; cdr3_aa: CASSLQGSYNEQFF
j_call: TRBJ1-1; v_call: TRBV11-2; cdr3_aa: CASQMRVRDTEAFF
j_call: TRBJ2-2; v_call: TRBV7-2; cdr3_aa: CASSLGGGSFGELFF
j_call: TRBJ2-7; v_call: TRBV7-8; cdr3_aa: CASSSRIGTSGRYEQYF
j_call: TRBJ1-5; v_call: TRBV28; cdr3_aa: CASSLGGTNQPQHF
j_call: TRBJ1-1; v_call: TRBV30; cdr3_aa: CAWGEGNTEAFF
j_call: TRBJ1-5; v_call: TRBV30; cdr3_aa: CAWSIGNQPQHF
j_call: TRBJ2-5; v_call: TRBV11-2; cdr3_aa: CASSLTSSSGSGQETQYF